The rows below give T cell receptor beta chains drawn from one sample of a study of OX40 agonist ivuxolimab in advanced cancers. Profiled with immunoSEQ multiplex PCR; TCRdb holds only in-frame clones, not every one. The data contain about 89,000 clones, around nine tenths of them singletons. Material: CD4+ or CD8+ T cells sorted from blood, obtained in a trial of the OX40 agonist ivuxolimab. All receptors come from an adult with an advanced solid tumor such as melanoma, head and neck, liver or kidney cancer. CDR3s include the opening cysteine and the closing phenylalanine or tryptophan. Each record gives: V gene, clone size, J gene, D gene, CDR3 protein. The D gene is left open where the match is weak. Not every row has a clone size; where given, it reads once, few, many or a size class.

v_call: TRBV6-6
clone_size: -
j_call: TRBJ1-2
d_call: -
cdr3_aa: CASSEVSNYGYTF

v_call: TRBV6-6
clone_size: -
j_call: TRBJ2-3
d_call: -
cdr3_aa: CASRDRATDTQYF

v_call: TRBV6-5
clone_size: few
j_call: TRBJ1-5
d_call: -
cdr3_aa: CASRPGQKNQPQHF

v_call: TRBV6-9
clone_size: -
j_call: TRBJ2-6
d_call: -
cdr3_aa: CASSYRTSGANVLTF

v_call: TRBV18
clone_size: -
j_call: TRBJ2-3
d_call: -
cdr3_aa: CASSPKVGEDTQYF

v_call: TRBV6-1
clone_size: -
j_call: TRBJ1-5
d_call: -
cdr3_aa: CASSEAPSNQPQHF

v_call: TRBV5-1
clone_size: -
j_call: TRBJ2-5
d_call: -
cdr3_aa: CASSLTGHHQETQYF

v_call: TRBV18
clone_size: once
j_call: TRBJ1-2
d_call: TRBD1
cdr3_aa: CASSSGTEPYGYTF

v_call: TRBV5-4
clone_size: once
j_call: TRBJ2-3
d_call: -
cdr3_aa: CASSLGQVTDTQYF

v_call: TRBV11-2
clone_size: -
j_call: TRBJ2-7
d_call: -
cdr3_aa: CASSLVEQGPSYEQYF

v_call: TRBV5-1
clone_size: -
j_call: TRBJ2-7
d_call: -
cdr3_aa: CARRGQQSYEQYF

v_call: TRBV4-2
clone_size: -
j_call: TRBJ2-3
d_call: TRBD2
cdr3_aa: CASSRTSGGSTYTQYF

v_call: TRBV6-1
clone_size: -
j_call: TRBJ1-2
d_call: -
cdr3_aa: CASSAGGGGYTF

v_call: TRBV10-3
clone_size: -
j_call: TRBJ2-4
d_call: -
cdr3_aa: CAISESSGALAKNIQYF

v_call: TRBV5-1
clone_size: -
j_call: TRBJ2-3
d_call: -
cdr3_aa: CASSLAGRAGTDTQYF

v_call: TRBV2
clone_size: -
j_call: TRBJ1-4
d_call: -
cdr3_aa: CASKGRGGEKLFF

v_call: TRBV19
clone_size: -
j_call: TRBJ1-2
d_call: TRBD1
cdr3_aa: CASSSGTANYGYTF

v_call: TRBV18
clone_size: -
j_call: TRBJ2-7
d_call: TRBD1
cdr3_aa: CASSRDRDNEQYF

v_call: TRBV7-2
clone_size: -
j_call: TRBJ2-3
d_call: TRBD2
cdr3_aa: CASSSLAGDRRTQYF

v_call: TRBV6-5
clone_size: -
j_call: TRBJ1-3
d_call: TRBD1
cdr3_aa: CASSYRTGGNTIYF

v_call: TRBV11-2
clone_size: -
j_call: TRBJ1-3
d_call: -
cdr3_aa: CASSPIPGGHGNTIYF

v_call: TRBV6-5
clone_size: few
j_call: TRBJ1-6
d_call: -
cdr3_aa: CASGGHINSPLHF

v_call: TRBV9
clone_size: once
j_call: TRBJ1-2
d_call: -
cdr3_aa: CASSLKGVDGYTF

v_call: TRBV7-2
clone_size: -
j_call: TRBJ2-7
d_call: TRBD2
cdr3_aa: CASSLERGGSYEQYF

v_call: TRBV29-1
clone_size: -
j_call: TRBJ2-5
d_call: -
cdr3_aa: CSENRVRGQETQYF

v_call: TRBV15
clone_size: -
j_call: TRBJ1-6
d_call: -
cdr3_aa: CATSRAGGWASPLHF

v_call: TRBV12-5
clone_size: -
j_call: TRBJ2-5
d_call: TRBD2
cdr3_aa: CASGPTSVAETQYF

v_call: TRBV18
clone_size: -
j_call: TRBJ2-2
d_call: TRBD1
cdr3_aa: CASSPRDRGRTGELFF

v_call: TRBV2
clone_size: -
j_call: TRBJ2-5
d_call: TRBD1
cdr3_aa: CASSVGGQGETQYF

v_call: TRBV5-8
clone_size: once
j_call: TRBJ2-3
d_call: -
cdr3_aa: CASSYYTQYF

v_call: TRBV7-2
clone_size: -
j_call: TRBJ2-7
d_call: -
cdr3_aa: CASSLVAFSSYEQYF

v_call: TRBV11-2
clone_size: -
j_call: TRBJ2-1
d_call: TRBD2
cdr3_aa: CASSLAGSSYNEQFF

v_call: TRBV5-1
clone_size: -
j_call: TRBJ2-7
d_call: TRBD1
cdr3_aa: CASSFRPYGTVNSYEQYF

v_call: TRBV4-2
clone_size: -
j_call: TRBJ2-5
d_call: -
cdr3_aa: CASSLRGETQYF

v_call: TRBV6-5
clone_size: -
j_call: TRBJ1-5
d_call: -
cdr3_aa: CATSPRGFSNQPQHF

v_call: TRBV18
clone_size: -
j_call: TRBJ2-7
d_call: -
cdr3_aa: CASSPNGAPVREQYF

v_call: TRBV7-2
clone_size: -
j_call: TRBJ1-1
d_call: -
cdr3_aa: CASSPLKGNTEAFF

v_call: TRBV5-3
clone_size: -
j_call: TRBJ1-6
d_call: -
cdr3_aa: CARSRPPDAYNSPLHF

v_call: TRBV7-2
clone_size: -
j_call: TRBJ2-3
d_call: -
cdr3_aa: CASSPNPADTQYF

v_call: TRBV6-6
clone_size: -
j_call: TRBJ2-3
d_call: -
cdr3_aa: CASTLTGRGTDTQYF

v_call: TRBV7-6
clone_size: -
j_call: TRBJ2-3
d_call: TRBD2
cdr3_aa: CASSLSSGVDTQYF

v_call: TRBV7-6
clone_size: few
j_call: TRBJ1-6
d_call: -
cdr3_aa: CASSLGVGSPLHF

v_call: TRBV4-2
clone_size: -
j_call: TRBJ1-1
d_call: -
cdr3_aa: CASSQDTGRNEAFF

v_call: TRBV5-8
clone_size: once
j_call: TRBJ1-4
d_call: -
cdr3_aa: CASSLGQAPGNEKLFF

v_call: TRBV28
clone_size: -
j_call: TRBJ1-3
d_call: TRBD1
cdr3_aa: CASRVTGAYSGNTIYF

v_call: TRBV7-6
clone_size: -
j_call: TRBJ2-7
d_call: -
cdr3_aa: CASSLKLAHEQYF

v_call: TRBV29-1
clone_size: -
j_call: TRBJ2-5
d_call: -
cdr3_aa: CSVSSIETQYF

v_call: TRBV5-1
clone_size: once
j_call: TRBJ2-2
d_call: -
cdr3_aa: CASSLEARVTGELFF

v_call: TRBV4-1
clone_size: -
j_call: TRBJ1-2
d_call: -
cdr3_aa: CASSQDSGFYGYTF

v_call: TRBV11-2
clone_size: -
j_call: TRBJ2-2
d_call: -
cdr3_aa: CASSLDITGELFF

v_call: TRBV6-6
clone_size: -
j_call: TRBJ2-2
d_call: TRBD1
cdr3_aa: CASSSQGARGTGELFF

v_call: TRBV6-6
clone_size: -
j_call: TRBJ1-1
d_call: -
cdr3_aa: CASSYPAPGATEAFF

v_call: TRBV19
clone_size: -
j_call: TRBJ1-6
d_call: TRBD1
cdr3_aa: CASSTGTGRGSPLHF

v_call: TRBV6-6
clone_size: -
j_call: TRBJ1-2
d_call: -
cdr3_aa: CAVRGYGYTF

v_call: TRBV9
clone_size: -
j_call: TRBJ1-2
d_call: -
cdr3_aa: CASSWEGQAHGYTF

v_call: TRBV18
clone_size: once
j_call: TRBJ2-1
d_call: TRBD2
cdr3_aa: CASSPPPGLAGNSDEQFF

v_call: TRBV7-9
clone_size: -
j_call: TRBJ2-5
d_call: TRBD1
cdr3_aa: CASSHWGQVQETQYF

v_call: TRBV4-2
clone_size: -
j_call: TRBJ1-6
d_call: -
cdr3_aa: CASSQGSRDKNSPLHF

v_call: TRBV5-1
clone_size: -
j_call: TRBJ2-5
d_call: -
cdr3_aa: CASSSGGNQETQYF